The 28 T cell receptor beta chains below all came from one sample that was sequenced in a study of blood T cell repertoires in COVID-19. Repertoires were generated with immunoSEQ multiplex PCR, while TCRdb's copy carries only in-frame clones and drops some. The sample yields about 71,000 clones, around 90% seen once. Material for sequencing was peripheral blood. Source of these receptors: a woman older than 75 with acute or convalescent COVID-19.

The CDR3 nucleotides read TGTGCCAGTAGTATGGAGACAGCCAATTCACCCCTCCACTTT. It encodes CASSMETANSPLHF. The rearrangement uses TRBV19 and TRBJ1-6, with D perhaps matching TRBD1 (5 bases). The CDR3 is made up of 14 amino acids. Between the trimmed V and J ends, which lost 3 bases and 7 bases, there was a span of 10 bases. Germline CDR1 and CDR2: LNHDA and SQIVND (reference sequence).

The rearrangement joins TRBV2 to TRBJ1-2; D uncertain. This CDR3 contains 11 residues. Trimming stripped 6 bases from V and 6 bases from J, with 8 bases between. From germline, CDR1 is SNHLY and CDR2 FYNNEI. CDR3 amino acids: CASSPRDGYTF. DNA for the CDR3: TGTGCCAGCAGCCCCCGGGATGGCTACACCTTC.

The rearrangement links TRBV11-2 to TRBJ2-7; 8 bases map to TRBD2. The CDR3 spans 15 residues. The ends lost 3 bases at V and 2 bases at J; junction bases unmatched: 6. CDR1 and CDR2 (germline): SGHAT, FQNNGV. CDR3 sequence reads: CASSLGRRGAYEQYF. CDR3 in DNA: TGTGCCAGCAGCTTGGGTCGGCGGGGGGCCTACGAGCAGTACTTC. Full variable domain (outside the CDR3, taken from reference TRBV11-2 and TRBJ2-7): EAGVAQSPRYKIIEKRQSVAFWCNPISGHATLYWYQQILGQGPKLLIQFQNNGVVDDSQLPKDRFSAERLKGVDSTLKIQPAKLEDSAVYLCASSLGRRGAYEQYFGPGTRLTVT.

The chain employs TRBV5-4 and TRBJ1-2; D might be TRBD1 (6 bases). The CDR3 is 13 residues long. The germline V and J ends were trimmed by 1 base and 3 bases, with 7 bases remaining between them. CDR1 is SGHNT, CDR2 YYREEE, per germline (reference sequence). CDR3: CASSLRTDYGYTF. CDR3 nucleotide sequence: TGTGCCAGCAGCTTGAGGACAGACTATGGCTACACCTTC.

The J gene is TRBJ2-1, the V gene TRBV4-1; TRBD2 might be the D (6 bases). Trimming took 1 base from V and 2 from J, leaving 12 bases between them. The CDR3 is 16 residues long. Germline V gene sequence: CDR1 MGHRA, CDR2 YSYEKL. In DNA form, the CDR3 reads TGCGCCAGCAGCCAAGGAGGGACTGCCCCCTACAATGAGCAGTTCTTC. This codes for CASSQGGTAPYNEQFF.

The chain carries TRBV18 and TRBJ2-3, with D perhaps TRBD1 (7 bases). CDR3 length equals 14 residues. V lost 6 bases to trimming and J lost 5 bases, with 15 bases between them. Germline values: CDR1 KGHSH, CDR2 LQKENI. The CDR3 nucleotides read TGTGCCAGCTCGGCAGGGGGAGCGGGAGATACGCAGTATTTT. Amino acids: CASSAGGAGDTQYF.

This clone was counted between two and nine times. The V and J genes are TRBV7-3 and TRBJ1-6; TRBD1 might be the D (6 bases). Germline values: CDR1 SGHTA, CDR2 FQGTGA. This CDR3 has 14 residues. V was cut by 1 base and J by 7 bases, with 8 bases left in between. The CDR3 sequence is CASSLSQGNSPLHF. The DNA for the CDR3 is TGTGCCAGCAGCTTAAGTCAGGGGAATTCACCCCTCCACTTT.

This chain connects TRBV5-1 to TRBJ1-2; 11 positions match TRBD1. Germline V gene data show CDR1 as SGHRS and CDR2 as YFSETQ. The CDR3 extends over 14 amino acids. The J segment lost 4 bases and the V segment lost 5 bases, leaving 4 bases of the junction unmatched. CDR3 coding DNA: TGCGCCAGCAGTTCTGGACAGGGGGCCTATGGCTACACCTTC. Its protein is CASSSGQGAYGYTF.

This chain uses TRBV5-1 with TRBJ1-2; D ambiguous. Trimming removed 4 bases from V and 5 bases from J, with 12 bases in between. Germline V gives CDR1 SGHRS, CDR2 YFSETQ. The CDR3 is made up of 13 amino acids. The DNA of the CDR3 is TGCGCCAGCAGCCCCGACCAGGTATATGGCTACACCTTC. Protein product: CASSPDQVYGYTF. Full variable domain (outside the CDR3, taken from reference TRBV5-1 and TRBJ1-2): KAGVTQTPRYLIKTRGQQVTLSCSPISGHRSVSWYQQTPGQGLQFLFEYFSETQRNKGNFPGRFSGRQFSNSRSEMNVSTLELGDSALYLCASSPDQVYGYTFGSGTRLTVV.

In its sample, this clone was seen a few times. The gene calls are TRBV19 and TRBJ2-1, with D tentatively TRBD2 (7 bases). V was pared by 5 bases and J by 4 bases, with 21 bases between. CDR1 and CDR2 (germline): LNHDA, SQIVND (reference sequence). The CDR3 contains 17 residues. DNA of the CDR3: TGTGCCAGTAGTCCCCGGGGGGCAGGGATGGGTTACAATGAGCAGTTCTTC. Translation: CASSPRGAGMGYNEQFF.

The chain links TRBV3-1 (or the pseudogene TRBV3-2) to TRBJ2-5, with 9 nucleotides matching TRBD2. Germline V gives CDR1 LGHDT, CDR2 YNNKEL (reference sequence). The V and J ends lost 4 bases and 7 bases, in that order; junction bases with no gene match: 13. This CDR3 is 16 amino acids long. CDR3 protein: CASSRNKAGGQGTQYF. Here the CDR3 DNA reads TGTGCCAGCAGCCGAAACAAAGCGGGAGGCCAGGGGACCCAGTACTTC.

The chain has TRBV7-6 and TRBJ2-3; no clear D. The length of the CDR3 is 11 residues. CDR1 and CDR2 from the germline V gene are SGHVS and FNYEAQ. V was trimmed by 6 bases and J by 9 bases, leaving 10 bases between them. The CDR3 nucleotides are TGTGCCAGCAGTTCAGAAATCACGCAGTATTTT. Translated: CASSSEITQYF.

V usage is TRBV24-1 and J usage is TRBJ1-1, with D possibly being TRBD1 (6 bases). Trimming left V 4 bases short and J 1 base short, with 9 bases between. This CDR3 region has 14 residues. The V gene's germline CDR1 is KGHDR and CDR2 SFDVKD. This CDR3 reads CATSDETGNTEAFF. In DNA form, the CDR3 reads TGTGCCACCAGTGACGAGACAGGGAACACTGAAGCTTTCTTT.

This chain links TRBV7-9 with TRBJ1-2; the D is unclear. Trimming left V 5 bases short and J 5 bases short, with 9 bases between. CDR1 is SEHNR, CDR2 FQNEAQ, per germline (reference sequence). This CDR3 has 12 residues. The DNA for the CDR3 is TGTGCCAGCAGCCCTGTTCCTTATGGCTACACCTTC. It is translated as CASSPVPYGYTF.

The genes are TRBV12-3 or TRBV12-4 and TRBJ1-6, with 9 bases matching TRBD1. This CDR3 has 13 residues. The V and J ends lost 6 bases and 9 bases, in that order; junction bases with no gene match: 3. The DNA for the CDR3 is TGTGCCAGCAGCCGGGACAGGGCTTCACCCCTCCACTTT. This encodes CASSRDRASPLHF.

This chain uses TRBV7-6 with TRBJ1-4; weak D call: TRBD1 (5 bases). V shed 2 bases and J shed 0 bases, with 13 bases lying between them. In germline, CDR1 is SGHVS, CDR2 FNYEAQ. There are 17 residues in the CDR3. CDR3 in amino acids: CASSLSPLGPTNEKLFF. CDR3 bases: TGTGCCAGCAGCTTATCCCCCCTGGGGCCAACTAATGAAAAACTGTTTTTT.

The chain has TRBV6-5 and TRBJ1-5, with 7 bases lining up with TRBD1. The CDR3 consists of 13 residues. V trimming: 5 bases; J trimming: 6 bases; junction bases outside the gene matches: 4. Germline assignment: CDR1 MNHEY and CDR2 SVGAGI. CDR3 sequence: CASSRQGAQPQHF. The CDR3 nucleotides read TGTGCCAGCAGTCGACAGGGTGCTCAGCCCCAGCATTTT.

The V and J genes are TRBV19 and TRBJ1-3, with a weak D call TRBD1 (5 bases). The CDR3 runs 15 residues. Between the trimmed V and J ends, which lost 6 bases and 1 base, there was a span of 13 bases. Germline loops: CDR1 LNHDA, CDR2 SQIVND (reference sequence). The CDR3 nucleotides read TGTGCCAGTAGGACAAGCGGGGGGTCTGGAAACACCATATATTTT. It translates to CASRTSGGSGNTIYF.

The rearrangement uses TRBV2 and TRBJ2-7; 7 nucleotides match TRBD2. Trimming at V came to 7 bases and at J to 7 bases, leaving 10 bases not matched to a gene. Germline loops: CDR1 SNHLY, CDR2 FYNNEI. CDR3 length: 13 residues. CDR3 amino acids: CASNDGRGREQYF. CDR3 in DNA: TGTGCCAGCAACGATGGGCGGGGGAGGGAGCAGTACTTC.

This clone appeared once. The genes are TRBV9 and TRBJ1-4, with 7 positions matching TRBD1. The CDR3 is 15 amino acids. In germline, CDR1 is SGDLS, CDR2 YYNGEE. With V trimmed by 1 base and J by 4 bases, 4 bases remained unmatched. The CDR3: CASSVSPGGNEKLFF. The CDR3 nucleotides are TGTGCCAGCAGCGTATCTCCAGGGGGTAATGAAAAACTGTTTTTT.

The chain recombines TRBV7-8 with TRBJ1-2, with 7 bases that match TRBD1. The CDR3 has 13 amino acids. The ends lost 3 bases at V and 12 bases at J; junction bases unmatched: 10. CDR1 and CDR2 (germline): SGHVS, FQNEAQ. Written as DNA, the CDR3 is TGTGCCAGCAGCTTCGGGACAGAGGGTCCCGACACCTTC. The encoded protein is CASSFGTEGPDTF.

The rearrangement uses TRBV5-1 and TRBJ1-1, with D uncertain. V was cut by 0 bases and J by 5 bases, with 17 bases left in between. The CDR3 has 16 residues. Germline lookup yields CDR1 SGHRS and CDR2 YFSETQ. CDR3 bases: TGCGCCAGCAGCTTGGAAGCAGGTCCAACGATTACTGAAGCTTTCTTT. Its translation: CASSLEAGPTITEAFF.

The chain links TRBV5-4 to TRBJ2-5; 7 nucleotides match TRBD2. V was clipped by 4 bases and J by 4 bases; unmatched bases: 13. The CDR3 consists of 16 residues. CDR1 is SGHNT and CDR2 is YYREEE in the germline V gene (reference sequence). The CDR3 bases are TGTGCCAGCAGCCCCCCTAGGGGTGGGGGGGTAGAGACCCAGTACTTC. Translated, it gives CASSPPRGGGVETQYF. The full variable domain, in which reference TRBV5-4 and TRBJ2-5 provide the parts outside the CDR3, is ETGVTQSPTHLIKTRGQQVTLRCSSQSGHNTVSWYQQALGQGPQFIFQYYREEENGRGNFPPRFSGLQFPNYSSELNVNALELDDSALYLCASSPPRGGGVETQYFGPGTRLLVL.

This rearrangement joins TRBV6-1 to TRBJ1-1; TRBD1 matches at 10 bases. This CDR3 is built from 16 residues. With 3 bases clipped from V and 5 bases from J, the junction kept 9 bases outside the gene matches. CDR1 and CDR2 from the germline V gene are MNHNS and SASEGT. The CDR3, as DNA: TGTGCCAGCAGTGATGCCACGGACAGGGGGTTTACTGAAGCTTTCTTT. It specifies CASSDATDRGFTEAFF.

This rearrangement joins TRBV28 to TRBJ1-5; a possible D gene is TRBD1 (6 bases). V shed 1 base and J shed 0 bases, with 13 bases lying between them. The CDR3 contains 17 residues. From germline, CDR1 is MDHEN and CDR2 SYDVKM. CDR3 DNA sequence: TGTGCCAGCAGTTTATTGGGGACACAGGGTAGCAATCAGCCCCAGCATTTT. Its protein is CASSLLGTQGSNQPQHF.

The chain employs TRBV28 and TRBJ2-7; 9 nucleotides align to TRBD1. CDR1 is MDHEN and CDR2 is SYDVKM in the germline V gene. Trimming cost V 6 bases and J 5 bases; bases outside gene matches: 5. This CDR3 region has 13 residues. The CDR3 coding sequence is TGTGCCAGCAGCCGGACAGGGGTCGACGAGCAGTACTTC. It translates to CASSRTGVDEQYF.

The chain is built from TRBV19 and TRBJ1-5; D not resolved. Germline V gene data show CDR1 as LNHDA and CDR2 as SQIVND (reference sequence). This CDR3 has 14 residues. V was pared by 5 bases and J by 4 bases, with 12 bases between. The CDR3 loop is CASSFRPRNQPQHF. The CDR3 DNA reads as TGTGCCAGTAGTTTCCGGCCGCGGAATCAGCCCCAGCATTTT.

This chain connects TRBV6-5 to TRBJ2-3; no definite D call. Germline V gene data show CDR1 as MNHEY and CDR2 as SVGAGI. The CDR3 consists of 14 residues. The V end was cut by 9 bases, the J end by 2 bases, with 15 bases between. The CDR3 DNA sequence: TGTGCCAGTCTGTCCAATCCAGTCACAGATACGCAGTATTTT. It translates to CASLSNPVTDTQYF.